This TCR beta chain was profiled in a study of T cells in Graves' hyperthyroidism and ophthalmopathy. General study points: Prediction of ophthalmopathy progression came a median approximately 6.5 months pre-onset. Stable hyperthyroidism and ophthalmopathy were separated using 13 V-J signatures.

There are a few counts of this clonotype. Its antigen remains unknown. The source material, RNA transcripts, was used to amplify TCR beta CDR3 regions. HTBI primers drove first-round RT-PCR of the TCR CDR3. In TCRdb, the multiplex PCR reads were re-called with MiXCR into one record per CDR3 protein. The sample records roughly 750,000 distinct CDR3 sequences, 16% being singletons. Germline V lookup: CDR1 MDHEN, CDR2 SYDVKM. V was shortened by 6 bases and J by 0 bases, with 15 bases between the two germline ends. This CDR3 has 17 residues. The chain is built from TRBV28 and TRBJ1-6; D may be TRBD1 (5 bases). This clonotype was obtained from a man younger than 35 with Graves' hyperthyroidism. The sample comprised blood. CDR3 amino acids: CASRPGTGSSYNSPLHF. DNA for the CDR3: TGTGCCAGCAGACCCGGGACGGGGAGCTCCTATAATTCACCCCTCCACTTT.